The 21 T cell receptor beta chains below were found in one sample sequenced in a study of blood T cells in healthy people across ages. A second roughly 6 to 11 cycle PCR used barcoded and J-beta primers. Each CDR3 protein gets one entry after TCRdb re-called the 5' RACE reads with MiXCR. The table has about 1.1 million distinct CDR3 sequences, roughly two fifths seen once; the top ten hold around 13%. Sequencing was performed on blood. The receptors were gathered from a man aged 18 to 30 in good health.

This clonotype was found a few times. The chain links TRBV6-2 or TRBV6-3 to TRBJ2-4; 7 nucleotides line up with TRBD2. The end of the DNA aligns better with TRBJ2-7, so the J call may be wrong. CDR1 is MNHEY, CDR2 SVGEGT, per germline. This CDR3 contains 14 residues. In nucleotides, the CDR3 is TGTGCCAGCAGTTGGGGGGGACCCTACAACGAGCAGTACTTC. Translated, it gives CASSWGGPYNEQYF.

The gene calls are TRBV28 and TRBJ1-1; D call uncertain. V gave up 8 bases and J gave up 8 bases, with 9 bases separating them. The CDR3 sequence is 10 residues long. Germline V lookup: CDR1 MDHEN, CDR2 SYDVKM. CDR3 DNA: TGTGCCAGCGTGGGTTCAGAAGCTTTCTTT. It encodes CASVGSEAFF.

This clonotype was observed a handful of times. The chain is built from TRBV20-1 and TRBJ2-7, with TRBD2 as a possible D gene (5 bases). V was clipped by 6 bases and J by 3 bases, with 12 bases between them. The CDR3 has 12 amino acids. Germline CDR1 and CDR2: DFQATT and SNEGSKA (reference sequence). This CDR3 is CSAPIGNYEQYF. The CDR3 coding sequence is TGCAGTGCCCCAATCGGGAACTACGAGCAGTACTTC.

There are a few counts of this clonotype. This chain uses TRBV2 with TRBJ1-2; 12 bases agree with TRBD1. The germline V gene encodes CDR1 SNHLY and CDR2 FYNNEI. The CDR3 spans 16 residues. Germline trimming cut 2 bases from V and 8 bases from J; bases unmatched to any gene: 9. Here the CDR3 reads CASSELVGQGAWGYTF. CDR3 sequence (DNA): TGTGCCAGCAGTGAATTGGTGGGACAGGGGGCTTGGGGCTACACCTTC.

V is TRBV7-8 and J is TRBJ2-1; possible D gene TRBD1, 6 bases. With 1 base removed from V and 9 bases from J, the gap between germline ends came to 13 bases. From germline, CDR1 is SGHVS and CDR2 FQNEAQ. CDR3 length: 14 amino acids. CDR3 residues: CASSLGGQVGEQFF. CDR3 sequence (DNA): TGTGCCAGCAGCTTAGGGGGGCAGGTAGGTGAGCAGTTCTTC.

This clonotype appeared once. The V and J genes are TRBV10-3 and TRBJ1-3; D unclear. Germline V gene sequence: CDR1 ENHRY, CDR2 SYGVKD. V gave up 3 bases and J gave up 3 bases, with 9 bases separating them. This CDR3 is built from 14 residues. As DNA, the CDR3 is TGTGCCATCAGTGATGGGAACCGTGGAAACACCATATATTTT. This codes for CAISDGNRGNTIYF.

This chain links TRBV3-1 with TRBJ2-5, with a weak D call TRBD2 (6 bases). CDR3 length equals 15 residues. From germline, CDR1 is LGHDT and CDR2 YNNKEL (reference sequence). Trimming cost V 0 bases and J 3 bases, with 11 bases left between them. The CDR3 here is CASSQDIREEETQYF. For the CDR3, the DNA is TGTGCCAGCAGCCAAGACATCAGGGAGGAAGAGACCCAGTACTTC.

In its sample, this clonotype was seen a few times. The CDR3 loop is CASSQGAGSLNTEAFF. The CDR3 DNA is TGTGCCAGCAGCCAGGGTGCCGGGTCCTTGAACACTGAAGCTTTCTTT. The rearrangement joins TRBV3-1 to TRBJ1-1, with D unclear. V was pared by 3 bases and J by 0 bases, with 14 bases between. The CDR3 totals 16 residues. The V gene's germline CDR1 is LGHDT and CDR2 YNNKEL (reference sequence).

The chain links TRBV7-9 to TRBJ1-5; 9 nucleotides align to TRBD1. The CDR3 contains 17 residues. V lost 4 bases to trimming and J lost 1 base; unmatched junction nucleotides: 8. Germline V lookup: CDR1 SEHNR, CDR2 FQNEAQ (reference sequence). The CDR3 loop is CASSWGTGMMSNQPQHF. The CDR3 nucleotides are TGTGCCAGCAGCTGGGGGACAGGGATGATGAGCAATCAGCCCCAGCATTTT.

This sequence joins TRBV9 and TRBJ2-5; D possibly uses TRBD1 or TRBD2 (6 bases each). The CDR3 runs 15 residues. Trimming cost V 0 bases and J 11 bases, with 20 bases left between them. Looked up from germline, CDR1 is SGDLS and CDR2 is YYNGEE. The CDR3 DNA reads as TGTGCCAGCAGCGTAGACGGGGGACACTACAATGAGCAGTACTTC. Protein product: CASSVDGGHYNEQYF.

The V call is TRBV5-1, the J call TRBJ1-4; D is unclear. This CDR3 has 14 residues. V gave up 5 bases and J gave up 5 bases, with 13 bases separating them. CDR1 is SGHRS and CDR2 is YFSETQ in the germline V gene. This chain's CDR3 is CASRRGRANEKLFF. CDR3 sequence (DNA): TGCGCCAGCAGAAGAGGACGGGCGAATGAAAAACTGTTTTTT. The full variable domain, in which reference TRBV5-1 and TRBJ1-4 provide the parts outside the CDR3, is KAGVTQTPRYLIKTRGQQVTLSCSPISGHRSVSWYQQTPGQGLQFLFEYFSETQRNKGNFPGRFSGRQFSNSRSEMNVSTLELGDSALYLCASRRGRANEKLFFGSGTQLSVL.

V usage is TRBV28 and J usage is TRBJ2-7; D gene uncertain. The CDR3 extends over 13 amino acids. Trimming cost V 5 bases and J 2 bases, with 10 bases left between them. Germline loops: CDR1 MDHEN, CDR2 SYDVKM. This chain's CDR3 is CASSPVGTYEQYF. The CDR3 DNA reads as TGTGCCAGCAGTCCGGTAGGGACCTACGAGCAGTACTTC.

The CDR3 region is CASGLGEETTDTQYF. The DNA for the CDR3 is TGTGCTAGTGGTTTGGGGGAGGAGACCACAGATACGCAGTATTTT. The chain has TRBV12-5 and TRBJ2-3; perhaps TRBD2 as D (6 bases). Looked up from germline, CDR1 is LGHNT and CDR2 is FRNRAP. Trimming stripped 1 base from V and 2 bases from J, with 10 bases between. The CDR3 has 15 amino acids.

With respect to this clonotype: Just one base apart from a much larger clone, this may be a read error. The gene calls are TRBV11-2 and TRBJ1-2; maybe TRBD1 (5 bases). V was pared by 5 bases and J by 2 bases, with 12 bases between. This CDR3 spans 14 amino acids. Germline assignment: CDR1 SGHAT and CDR2 FQNNGV. The CDR3 here is CASSPLSGNYGYTF. CDR3 sequence (DNA): TGTGCCAGCAGCCCCCTGTCAGGGAACTATGGCTACACCTTC.

This clonotype was counted between two and nine times. The chain employs TRBV2 and TRBJ2-2; the D is unclear. With 3 bases removed from V and 1 base from J, the gap between germline ends came to 12 bases. CDR1 is SNHLY and CDR2 is FYNNEI in the germline V gene. The CDR3 sequence is 16 residues long. CDR3 residues: CASSEVSWQNTGELFF. In nucleotides, the CDR3 is TGTGCCAGCAGTGAGGTTTCCTGGCAGAACACCGGGGAGCTGTTTTTT.

J is TRBJ1-1 and V is TRBV12-3 or TRBV12-4; the match to TRBD1 covers 7 bases. V trimming: 6 bases; J trimming: 4 bases; junction bases outside the gene matches: 8. CDR3 size: 14 residues. CDR3: CASRPTGLGTEAFF. The CDR3 bases are TGTGCCAGCAGGCCGACAGGGTTGGGCACTGAAGCTTTCTTT.

V and J are TRBV20-1 and TRBJ1-6; D not certain. CDR1 is DFQATT and CDR2 is SNEGSKA in the germline V gene (reference sequence). The CDR3 totals 11 residues. The germline V and J ends were trimmed by 5 bases and 8 bases, with 7 bases remaining between them. This CDR3 reads CSAQRHSPLHF. DNA of the CDR3: TGCAGTGCTCAAAGGCATTCACCCCTCCACTTT.

A note on this clonotype: This may come from a read error, since a much larger clone is one base off. Here the CDR3 DNA reads TGTGCCAGCAGCGTATCCGCAGGGAACACTGAAGCTTTCTTT. Amino acids: CASSVSAGNTEAFF. This sequence joins TRBV12-3 or TRBV12-4 and TRBJ1-1; unclear D gene. The CDR3 has 14 residues. Trimming took off 6 bases at V and 1 base at J, with 12 bases between the two ends.

This chain joins TRBV6-6 and TRBJ1-4, with TRBD1 matching over 7 bases. Germline CDR1 MNHNY, CDR2 SVGAGI (reference sequence). V gave up 6 bases and J gave up 4 bases; unmatched junction bases: 11. CDR3 size: 16 residues. The CDR3 DNA is TGTGCCAGCAGCAATCCGGGACAGAGTCTTAATGAAAAACTGTTTTTT. Residues: CASSNPGQSLNEKLFF.

In this sample, this clonotype turned up a few times. CDR3 DNA: TGTGCCAGCAGCTTCGCCGGGACAGGGGATGAAAAACTGTTTTTT. Protein product: CASSFAGTGDEKLFF. This chain connects TRBV7-2 to TRBJ1-4; TRBD1 agrees at 10 bases. Germline trimming cut 3 bases from V and 6 bases from J; bases unmatched to any gene: 4. The germline V gene has CDR1 SGHTA and CDR2 FQGNSA. The CDR3 has 15 amino acids.

The chain is built from TRBV5-5 and TRBJ1-1; D gene ambiguous. With 1 base removed from V and 7 bases from J, the gap between germline ends came to 14 bases. Germline V CDR1 and CDR2: SGHKS, YYEKEE (reference sequence). The CDR3 loop spans 14 amino acids. CDR3 protein: CASSLSGAPNEAFF. For the CDR3, the DNA is TGTGCCAGCAGCTTGAGTGGCGCCCCGAATGAAGCTTTCTTT.